This T cell receptor beta chain is drawn from a study of CD8 T cells in ankylosing spondylitis listed by TCRdb under 2017. Background on the whole study: The study set out to find disease-linked TCR variants by profiling T cell receptor beta repertoires in ankylosing spondylitis patients and healthy donors. The whole study cohort included 108 healthy donors and 25 ankylosing spondylitis patients. Peripheral blood was sampled, and synovial fluid was additionally collected from ankylosing spondylitis patients.

Instrument used: Illumina HiSeq 2500. Quantitative 5'-RACE with molecular barcodes was the method used to prepare the TCR beta libraries. Concerning the study's data processing: To identify disease-linked TCR variants, a new computational method was used, one built on a probabilistic model of VDJ rearrangement. In-frame beta chains were kept once TCRdb had trimmed the public reads at Q25 with fastp and called clones with MiXCR. CDR3 protein sequences are deduplicated, and each keeps its most common genes and DNA. TCRdb, rather than the study authors, made the V and J calls. The sample contains about 160,000 distinct CDR3 sequences, about 18% of them found a single time. The ten largest clones add up to under 9% of the sample. The CDR3 numbers 14 residues from cysteine through phenylalanine. The only DNA kept is the CDR3, 42 bases in frame from the first base. What the research found in general, with its limitations: A TCR beta motif made up of several highly homologous amino acid variants appeared to be characteristic of blood from ankylosing spondylitis patients. The disease-linked clones had a CD8+ phenotype and were found at relatively low frequencies in peripheral blood. Some motif variants were previously reported in synovial fluid and blood of reactive arthritis patients, suggesting common disease-initiation mechanisms. The disease-linked clones were reported as significantly enriched in matched synovial fluid samples from ankylosing spondylitis patients.

As to this clonotype: No antigen is known for it. At one end, the junction sequence differs from germline, possibly due to a read error.

The sequenced sample consisted of blood, either unsorted or a sorted T cell fraction (not recorded which). The sequence was obtained from a male donor with ankylosing spondylitis or in good health (not recorded which). The chain was built from TRBV12-3 or TRBV12-4 and TRBJ2-3; TRBD2 lines up with 7 middle nucleotides. CDR3 region: CASSIAGRTDTQYF. The DNA reads as follows: TGTGCCAGCAGTATAGCGGGTCGCACAGATACGCAGTATTTT.